Listed here are 22 T cell receptor beta chains from one sample, sequenced in a study of blood T cells in healthy people across ages. Primed by a sample-barcoded 5' primer and a J-beta primer mix, a second PCR proceeded for roughly 6 to 12 cycles. One entry per CDR3 protein results from TCRdb running MiXCR on the 5' RACE reads. The profile shows approximately 850,000 distinct CDR3 sequences, over 45% of them singletons. The sequenced sample consisted of blood. The receptor source for this set is a man between 25 and 39 years old in good health.

The chain uses TRBV7-8 and TRBJ2-5; 13 positions agree with TRBD2. CDR3 length: 14 residues. V was clipped by 5 bases and J by 8 bases; unmatched bases: 5. Germline CDR1 SGHVS, CDR2 FQNEAQ. The DNA of the CDR3 is TGTGCCAGCAGCCGGACTAGCGGGGGAGGAACCCAGTACTTC. Its protein product is CASSRTSGGGTQYF.

The chain joins TRBV20-1 to TRBJ1-2, with unresolved D. V lost 7 bases and J 4 bases, leaving 22 bases between the germline ends. CDR3 length equals 15 residues. Germline CDR1 and CDR2: DFQATT and SNEGSKA (reference sequence). This CDR3 reads CSVSRWEDLSYGYTF. The CDR3 coding sequence is TGCAGTGTGTCGCGTTGGGAGGATCTGAGCTATGGCTACACCTTC.

V is TRBV20-1 and J is TRBJ2-3; either TRBD1 or TRBD2 may supply D (5 bases each). The length of the CDR3 is 15 residues. Between the trimmed V and J ends, which lost 6 bases and 4 bases, there was a span of 20 bases. The germline gives CDR1 DFQATT, CDR2 SNEGSKA (reference sequence). CDR3 nucleotides: TGCAGTGCCAGCACCACCCAGGGAGCGCCAGATACGCAGTATTTT. This translates into CSASTTQGAPDTQYF.

This rearrangement joins TRBV7-8 to TRBJ2-7; TRBD2 is a possible D gene (6 bases). The CDR3 is 15 amino acids. Germline CDR1 and CDR2: SGHVS and FQNEAQ. V was pared by 4 bases and J by 0 bases, with 13 bases between. The CDR3 region is CASSSHSGGSYEQYF. The CDR3 nucleotides read TGTGCCAGCAGCTCCCATTCCGGGGGCTCCTACGAGCAGTACTTC.

The chain is built from TRBV7-9 and TRBJ1-1; D not certain. The CDR3 loop spans 13 amino acids. The V gene lost 7 bases and the J gene lost 3 bases, with 12 bases spanning the gap. CDR1 is SEHNR and CDR2 is FQNEAQ in the germline V gene (reference sequence). CDR3 sequence reads: CASTDTEDTEAFF. DNA for the CDR3: TGTGCCAGCACCGACACGGAAGACACTGAAGCTTTCTTT.

This chain joins TRBV2 and TRBJ2-7, with D unclear. Germline CDR1 and CDR2: SNHLY and FYNNEI. Trimming removed 8 bases from V and 6 bases from J, with 14 bases in between. The CDR3 has 12 residues. Written as DNA, the CDR3 is TGTGCCAGCTCGATATACGGCTGCGAGCAGTACTTC. Amino acids: CASSIYGCEQYF.

The chain is built from TRBV12-3 or TRBV12-4 and TRBJ1-5; weak D call: TRBD1 (5 bases). The V end was cut by 3 bases, the J end by 5 bases, with 11 bases between. This CDR3 is 14 amino acids long. CDR3 region: CASSFPGSYQPQHF. The DNA of the CDR3 is TGTGCCAGCAGTTTTCCAGGGTCCTATCAGCCCCAGCATTTT.

This chain uses TRBV18 with TRBJ2-1; 8 nucleotides match TRBD2. The germline CDR1 and CDR2 sequences are KGHSH and LQKENI. The CDR3 totals 15 residues. After removal of 0 bases from V and 6 bases from J, the junction contained 4 bases not matched to a gene. CDR3: CASSPPGLGVNEQFF. CDR3 nucleotide sequence: TGTGCCAGCTCACCACCGGGACTAGGGGTCAATGAGCAGTTCTTC. The full variable domain, in which reference TRBV18 and TRBJ2-1 provide the parts outside the CDR3, is NAGVMQNPRHLVRRRGQEARLRCSPMKGHSHVYWYRQLPEEGLKFMVYLQKENIIDESGMPKERFSAEFPKEGPSILRIQQVVRGDSAAYFCASSPPGLGVNEQFFGPGTRLTVL.

The table lists this clonotype with a few counts. The chain combines TRBV5-1 with TRBJ2-5, with no clear D. V dropped 4 bases and J dropped 1 base, with 17 bases sitting between them. Germline values: CDR1 SGHRS, CDR2 YFSETQ. CDR3 length equals 16 residues. CDR3 in amino acids: CASSPSPRPAQETQYF. The CDR3 DNA reads as TGCGCCAGCAGCCCCAGCCCTAGGCCAGCCCAAGAGACCCAGTACTTC.

The rearrangement links TRBV24-1 to TRBJ1-5; TRBD1 might be the D (5 bases). The ends were cut back, 11 bases at V and 1 base at J, with 14 bases in the middle. Looked up from germline, CDR1 is KGHDR and CDR2 is SFDVKD. This CDR3 is built from 14 residues. CDR3 DNA sequence: TGTGCCATAAAGACAGTTTGGAGCAATCAGCCCCAGCATTTT. It yields the protein CAIKTVWSNQPQHF.

The chain uses TRBV6-2 or TRBV6-3 and TRBJ2-1, with TRBD2 matching 8 bases. This CDR3 has 14 residues. Germline values: CDR1 MNHEY, CDR2 SVGEGT. V was pared by 4 bases and J by 4 bases, with 3 bases of the junction left unmatched. The CDR3 nucleotides read TGTGCCAGCAGTTCCGGGACTAGATACAATGAGCAGTTCTTC. It is translated as CASSSGTRYNEQFF.

The chain joins TRBV7-8 to TRBJ2-1; D is tentatively TRBD1 or TRBD2 (5 bases each). The V and J ends lost 1 base and 5 bases respectively, with 15 bases between them. Per the germline V gene, CDR1 is SGHVS and CDR2 is FQNEAQ. This CDR3 is 16 amino acids long. In nucleotides, the CDR3 is TGTGCCAGCAGCTTAGAGAGGGGCCGGGGCCACAATGAGCAGTTCTTC. Amino acid sequence: CASSLERGRGHNEQFF.

This clonotype was observed a handful of times. A read error is possible here, since a much larger clone lies one base away. The chain has TRBV21-1 and TRBJ2-5; the table's D call, TRBD1, was not checked against the DNA. TRBV21-1 is a documented pseudogene. The CDR3 covers 15 residues. CDR3 bases: TGTGCCAGCAGCACATACAAGGGGGCCCACAATGAGCAGTACTTC. Protein: CASSTYKGAHNEQYF.

The chain recombines TRBV30 with TRBJ2-5; no reliable D call. The germline V gene has CDR1 GTSNPN and CDR2 SVGIG (reference sequence). Trimming took off 1 base at V and 11 bases at J, with 17 bases between the two ends. The CDR3 is 13 amino acids. CDR3 region: CAWSAGSLNEQYF. The CDR3 DNA reads as TGTGCCTGGAGTGCCGGAAGTCTAAATGAGCAGTACTTC.

The table lists this clonotype with a few counts. The rearrangement joins TRBV4-3 to TRBJ2-1; D unclear. Germline V gene sequence: CDR1 LGHNA, CDR2 YSLEER. Trimming pared 0 bases from V and 4 bases from J, leaving 10 bases between. The length of the CDR3 is 15 residues. The CDR3 here is CASSQDIRPYNEQFF. The CDR3, as DNA: TGCGCCAGCAGCCAAGATATCAGACCTTACAATGAGCAGTTCTTC.

V gene TRBV6-5 combines with J gene TRBJ2-5, with a weak D call TRBD1 (5 bases). V gave up 2 bases and J gave up 1 base, with 11 bases separating them. Per the germline V gene, CDR1 is MNHEY and CDR2 is SVGAGI. CDR3 length: 15 amino acids. In nucleotides, the CDR3 is TGTGCCAGCAGTTACGCAGGGCTCTTCCAAGAGACCCAGTACTTC. This gives the protein CASSYAGLFQETQYF.

CDR3 sequence (DNA): TGCAGTGCTAGAGGCGGGACTAACTACGAGCAGTACTTC. Translating it yields CSARGGTNYEQYF. V and J are TRBV20-1 and TRBJ2-7; TRBD2 aligns across 7 bases. After removal of 1 base from V and 3 bases from J, the junction contained 3 bases not matched to a gene. Germline CDR1 reads DFQATT; CDR2 reads SNEGSKA (reference sequence). The length of the CDR3 is 13 residues.

With respect to this clonotype: One junction end disagrees with the germline gene, perhaps due to a read error. The chain combines TRBV5-1 with TRBJ2-7; D might be TRBD1 or TRBD2, each matching 5 bases. This CDR3 spans 16 amino acids. Germline CDR1 is SGHRS and CDR2 is YFSETQ. The CDR3 bases are TGCGCCAGCAGTTTGGGGACGAGAGCGGTCTCCTACGAGCAGTACTTC. This sequence encodes CASSLGTRAVSYEQYF. The variable domain in full, completed from reference TRBV5-1 and TRBJ2-7, reads KAGVTQTPRYLIKTRGQQVTLSCSPISGHRSVSWYQQTPGQGLQFLFEYFSETQRNKGNFPGRFSGRQFSNSRSEMNVSTLELGDSALYLCASSLGTRAVSYEQYFGPGTRLTVT.

The J gene is TRBJ2-7, the V gene TRBV6-1; D call uncertain. CDR3 length: 15 amino acids. CDR1 MNHNS and CDR2 SASEGT come from the germline V gene. V lost 1 base and J 0 bases, leaving 10 bases between the germline ends. This CDR3 reads CASSEVMQSSYEQYF. The CDR3 nucleotides read TGTGCCAGCAGTGAAGTCATGCAGAGCTCCTACGAGCAGTACTTC.

The chain uses TRBV5-1 and TRBJ1-2; D uncertain. V lost 2 bases, J lost 0 bases, and 11 bases lay in between. The CDR3 totals 15 residues. CDR1 and CDR2 (germline): SGHRS, YFSETQ. For the CDR3, the DNA is TGCGCCAGCAGCTTCTCCGTCTCCGCTAACTATGGCTACACCTTC. Amino acids: CASSFSVSANYGYTF.

This clonotype occurred many times. This rearrangement joins TRBV12-3 or TRBV12-4 to TRBJ2-1; 8 bases are shared with TRBD2. The V segment lost 4 bases and the J segment 10 bases; nucleotides outside the gene matches: 6. The CDR3 has 13 amino acids. CDR3 region: CASSSSGGREQFF. Here the CDR3 DNA reads TGTGCCAGCAGTTCGAGCGGGGGCCGGGAGCAGTTCTTC.

This clonotype turned up a few times. The rearrangement links TRBV29-1 to TRBJ1-2, with unresolved D. There are 15 residues in the CDR3. The V end lost 4 bases, the J end lost 4 bases, and 19 bases lay between the germline ends. Germline V gene lookup returns CDR1 SQVTM and CDR2 ANQGSEA. The CDR3, as DNA: TGCAGCGTTGGGGAGACGGCCGCATCGATCTATGGCTACACCTTC. Its translation: CSVGETAASIYGYTF.